This T cell receptor (beta chain) was profiled in a study of shared clonotypes between healthy human individuals. Study overall: Samples came from two female and a few male donors aged 18 to 49. Findings and caveats of the study: With a handful of donors compared, around 5% of naive CD4 clonotypes were shared.

Remarks on this clone: The antigen remains unidentified.

In the sorted-subset replicate PCRs, about 190 ng DNA, 25,000 to 35,000 T cell genomes, was used. Some clones are missing from TCRdb's copy, which holds only in-frame ones; the method was immunoSEQ multiplex PCR. Of some 1.4 million clones in the sample, around 97% were seen once. In germline, CDR1 is MNHNY, CDR2 SVGAGI (reference sequence). CDR3 length equals 16 residues. Trimming took 0 bases from V and 4 from J; bases not matched to a gene: 6. The material sequenced was naive CD4+ T cells sorted from blood. Noted subset: CD45RA+ positively selected. This TCR derives from a man aged 25-40 years in good health. This sequence joins TRBV6-6 and TRBJ1-3; TRBD1 aligns across 7 bases. CDR3 in DNA: TGTGCCAGCAGTTACTCGGGGACAGCACGCGGAAACACCATATATTTT. Protein: CASSYSGTARGNTIYF.